In its sample, the clone carrying this TCR beta chain is medium-sized. TCRdb re-called the PCR reads with MiXCR. The sample comprises around 22,000 clones, about 20% of which are singletons, and roughly 12% rests with the top ten. The data belong to a study of metastatic and nonmetastatic thyroid tumors. This CDR3 contains 16 residues. The V and J ends lost 1 base and 1 base, in that order; junction bases with no gene match: 7. CDR1 and CDR2 from the germline V gene are MGHRA and YSYEKL. No patient had received any treatment before thyroid surgery. The sample comprised tumor tissue. The chain carries TRBV4-1 and TRBJ2-7; TRBD2 aligns across 7 bases. This clonotype was sampled from a female donor with papillary thyroid cancer or a benign thyroid nodule (not recorded which). Some clones in this sample may be carry-over from other donors' samples. The CDR3: CASSQGLAVNSYEQYF. CDR3 bases: TGCGCCAGCAGCCAAGGGCTAGCGGTAAATTCCTACGAGCAGTACTTC.